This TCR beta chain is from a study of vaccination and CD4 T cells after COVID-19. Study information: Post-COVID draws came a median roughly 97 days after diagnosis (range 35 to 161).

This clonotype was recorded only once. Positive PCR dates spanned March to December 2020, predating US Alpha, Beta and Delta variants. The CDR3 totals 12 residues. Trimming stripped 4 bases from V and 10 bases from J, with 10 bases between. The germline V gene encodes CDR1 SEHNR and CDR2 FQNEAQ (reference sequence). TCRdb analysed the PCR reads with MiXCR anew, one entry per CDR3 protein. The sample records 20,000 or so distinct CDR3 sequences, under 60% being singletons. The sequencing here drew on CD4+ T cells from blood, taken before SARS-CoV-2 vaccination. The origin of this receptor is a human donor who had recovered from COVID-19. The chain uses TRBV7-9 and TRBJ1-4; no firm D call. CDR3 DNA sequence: TGTGCCAGCAGCTACCAGGACCGAAAACTGTTTTTT. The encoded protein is CASSYQDRKLFF.